This T cell receptor beta chain was recorded in a study of shared clonotypes between healthy human individuals. The CDR3 totals 13 residues. The junction had 1 base not matched to a gene; V was cut back by 5 bases and J by 1 base. In germline, CDR1 is SEHNR, CDR2 FQNEAQ (reference sequence). This clone was seen more than once but under ten times. What it recognizes is unknown. Study-level points and caveats: Between several donors, naive CD4 clonotypes were shared at a level of roughly 5.5%. Only blood was sampled; tissue repertoires likely differ.

Source study methods: In the immunoSEQ data, sequences were junction-only and lacked quality scores, so filtering differed. Sequenced by immunoSEQ multiplex PCR; TCRdb stores in-frame clones only, minus some. For V, J and clone size, that table is used; D and trimming come from the DNA. The table lists a few million clones, less than 95% of them singletons. The rearrangement uses TRBV7-9 and TRBJ1-1; 7 bases match TRBD1. The sample consisted of naive CD4+ T cells from PBMCs. Regarding subset: CD45RA+ positively selected. This TCR was recovered from a man younger than 30 in good health. Some clones in this sample may be carry-over from other donors' samples. For the CDR3, the DNA is TGTGCCAGCAGCCGGGACAGGAACACTGAAGCTTTCTTT. Translated: CASSRDRNTEAFF.